This is a list of T cell receptor beta chains from one sample in a study of technical replicates of blood from several donors. Only in-frame clones appear in the TCRdb table, and some are missing; sequencing was by immunoSEQ multiplex PCR. In the table there are 65,000 to 80,000 clones, approximately 98% of which are singletons. The source material was T cells isolated from PBMCs. These receptors all stem from a human donor in good health. Both conserved end residues are part of each CDR3. Fields, in order: J gene, V gene, CDR3 protein.

J: TRBJ2-1; V: TRBV7-2; CDR3: CASSLVAGGPESYNEQFF
J: TRBJ2-5; V: TRBV5-4; CDR3: CASSLETEETQYF
J: TRBJ1-1; V: TRBV5-1; CDR3: CASSTLQGANTEAFF
J: TRBJ2-7; V: TRBV9; CDR3: CASRMTGANYEQYF
J: TRBJ2-7; V: TRBV6-6; CDR3: CASSPGQGPLNEQYF
J: TRBJ2-3; V: TRBV11-3; CDR3: CASSLEGGATQYF
J: TRBJ1-2; V: TRBV19; CDR3: CASSATSAAGGYTF
J: TRBJ2-5; V: TRBV29-1; CDR3: CSVETLREGEQYF
J: TRBJ2-7; V: TRBV4-1; CDR3: CASSQARGEAYEQYF
J: TRBJ2-1; V: TRBV19; CDR3: CASSSSWAGVYNEQFF
J: TRBJ1-5; V: TRBV7-6; CDR3: CASSLGGGSNQPQHF
J: TRBJ1-1; V: TRBV7-9; CDR3: CASSWSRDRGLGEAFF
J: TRBJ2-7; V: TRBV12-1; CDR3: CASSLPLEGPNYEQYF
J: TRBJ1-1; V: TRBV25-1; CDR3: CASSEGYTEAFF
J: TRBJ1-1; V: TRBV9; CDR3: CASSQLGRSGTEAFF
J: TRBJ2-7; V: TRBV5-1; CDR3: CASSLSGNEQYF
J: TRBJ2-1; V: TRBV6-5; CDR3: CASSYQREFNEQFF
J: TRBJ2-3; V: TRBV7-2; CDR3: CASSLAGVGLDTQYF